Listed below are T cell receptor beta chains from one sample, sequenced in a study of T cells in Graves' hyperthyroidism and ophthalmopathy. A single record per CDR3 protein comes from TCRdb applying MiXCR to the multiplex PCR reads. Among 600,000 or so distinct CDR3 sequences, roughly 15% were seen once, and the ten largest hold under 15%. Sequences were obtained from blood. These receptor sequences come from a woman aged 45-60 years with Graves' ophthalmopathy. Both conserved end residues are part of each CDR3. The order of the fields is V gene, J gene, D gene, clone size, CDR3 DNA, CDR3 protein. D genes are given only for firm matches. Size is omitted from some rows. Given values are once, few, many or a class for expanded clones.

>TRBV6-2/TRBV6-3|TRBJ2-1|TRBD2|many
TGTGCCAGCAGAAGGACTAGCCTGAATGAGCAGTTCTTC
CASRRTSLNEQFF
>TRBV18|TRBJ2-5|TRBD1|many
TGTGCCAGCTCACCACCCGTTGGCAGGGGGCTGTATGAGACCCAGTACTTC
CASSPPVGRGLYETQYF
>TRBV6-2/TRBV6-3|TRBJ2-2|NA|many
TGTGCCAGCAGGCCAGGAACAAACACCGGGGAGCTGTTTTTT
CASRPGTNTGELFF
>TRBV12-3/TRBV12-4|TRBJ2-3|TRBD2|many
TGTGCCAGCAGTTTTTTTATGGGCGGGAGGGCCTGGATAGATACGCAGTATTTT
CASSFFMGGRAWIDTQYF
>TRBV6-1|TRBJ1-4|TRBD1|few
TGTGCCAGCAGTGAGTACGGGACAGGGGATGAAAAACTGTTTTTT
CASSEYGTGDEKLFF
>TRBV7-2|TRBJ1-4|NA|many
TGTGCCAGCAGCTTAGTTTCGGGAGCTGATGAAAAACTGTTTTTT
CASSLVSGADEKLFF
>TRBV28|TRBJ2-1|NA|many
TGTGCCAGCAATCTTCTCGGGTACAATGAGCAGTTCTTC
CASNLLGYNEQFF
>TRBV7-2|TRBJ2-1|TRBD2|many
TGTGCCAGCAGCCCGGGGACTAGCGAGTACAATGAGCAGTTCTTC
CASSPGTSEYNEQFF
>TRBV28|TRBJ1-1|TRBD1|many
TGTGCCAGCAGACCAACAGGGGTCAGGAACACTGAAGCTTTCTTT
CASRPTGVRNTEAFF
>TRBV15|TRBJ1-2|NA|few
TGTGCCACCAGCAGAGGACAAGTAGAGTATGGCTACACCTTC
CATSRGQVEYGYTF
>TRBV7-2|TRBJ2-1|NA|few
TGTGCCAGCAGCTTAATGGCAGGCTCCTACAATGAGCAGTTCTTC
CASSLMAGSYNEQFF
>TRBV30|TRBJ2-3|TRBD2|NA
TGTGCCTGGGGGGTACTTACTAGCGGGAGAGGAGATACGCAGTATTTT
CAWGVLTSGRGDTQYF
>TRBV19|TRBJ2-1|TRBD2|NA
TGTGCCAGTAGCTTAGCGGGAGGGGCACCTGGTGAGCAGTTCTTC
CASSLAGGAPGEQFF
>TRBV12-3/TRBV12-4|TRBJ2-1|NA|many
TGTGCCAGCAGAGATGAGGTTAAATGGGTGGGTGAGCAGTTCTTC
CASRDEVKWVGEQFF
>TRBV7-9|TRBJ1-2|NA|many
TGTGCCAGCAGCCGGAACTATGGCTACACCTTC
CASSRNYGYTF
>TRBV2|TRBJ2-3|TRBD2|many
TGTGCCAGCAGATCACTAGCGGGGAGTCCAGATACGCAGTATTTT
CASRSLAGSPDTQYF
>TRBV30|TRBJ1-4|NA|many
TGTGCCTGGAGTGGTGGGAGGGACTTGGGTGAAAAACTGTTTTTT
CAWSGGRDLGEKLFF
>TRBV20-1|TRBJ2-1|TRBD2|few
TGCAGTGCTATACTAGCGGGAGGCCCTAATGAGCAGTTCTTC
CSAILAGGPNEQFF
>TRBV19|TRBJ2-7|NA|NA
TGTGCCAGTAGTATCCGCCGGGACTACGAGCAGTACTTC
CASSIRRDYEQYF
>TRBV7-3|TRBJ2-3|NA|few
TGTGCCAGCGGGCGAGCAAACAAAGATACGCAGTATTTT
CASGRANKDTQYF
>TRBV20-1|TRBJ2-7|NA|few
TGCAGTGCTAGGGACTATAGTTCCTACGAGCAGTACTTC
CSARDYSSYEQYF
>TRBV7-9|TRBJ2-1|NA|many
TGTGCCAGCAGCTTAGGGGACCTCAATGAGCAGTTCTTC
CASSLGDLNEQFF
>TRBV20-1|TRBJ1-1|NA|many
TGCAGTGCTAGAGATCGGTCAGCTGAAGCTTTCTTT
CSARDRSAEAFF
>TRBV5-1|TRBJ2-6|TRBD1|few
TGCGCCAGCAGCTTGGCCAACAGGGGCCGGAGCTCTGGGGCCAACGTCCTGACTTTC
CASSLANRGRSSGANVLTF
>TRBV29-1|TRBJ1-2|TRBD1|few
TGCAGCGTCGTTATCGGGACAGAAGTATATGGCTACACCTTC
CSVVIGTEVYGYTF
>TRBV3-1|TRBJ2-7|NA|many
TGTGCCAGCAGCCAAGACCCGGACAGCTACGAGCAGTACTTC
CASSQDPDSYEQYF
>TRBV13|TRBJ2-2|NA|many
TGTGCCAGCAGCCCCCGGGCAGCGAACACCGGGGAGCTGTTTTTT
CASSPRAANTGELFF